The T cell receptor beta chain described here comes from a study of shared clonotypes between healthy human individuals. Study conclusions and caveats: The sampled material consisted only of blood, and tissue repertoires are likely to differ. It was observed that 5% to 6.5% of naive CD4 clonotypes were shared across several donors.

The CDR3 totals 18 residues. V lost 0 bases, J lost 4 bases, and 20 bases lay in between. Germline loops: CDR1 SGDLS, CDR2 YYNGEE. As for this clone: Its cognate antigen is unknown.

All the donors were Caucasian adults who lived in Nashville, Tennessee. The table came from immunoSEQ multiplex PCR; TCRdb's copy has only in-frame clones and leaves some out. The sample yields millions of clones, about 95% seen once. This receptor was taken from a man aged 18 to 30 in good health. Specimen: naive CD4+ T cells sorted from blood. The subset was: CD45RA+ positively selected. The gene calls are TRBV9 and TRBJ1-3, with D tentatively TRBD1 (6 bases). CDR3 amino acids: CASSVAFRQGLTGNTIYF. DNA of the CDR3: TGTGCCAGCAGCGTAGCTTTTCGGCAGGGGCTTACCGGAAACACCATATATTTT.